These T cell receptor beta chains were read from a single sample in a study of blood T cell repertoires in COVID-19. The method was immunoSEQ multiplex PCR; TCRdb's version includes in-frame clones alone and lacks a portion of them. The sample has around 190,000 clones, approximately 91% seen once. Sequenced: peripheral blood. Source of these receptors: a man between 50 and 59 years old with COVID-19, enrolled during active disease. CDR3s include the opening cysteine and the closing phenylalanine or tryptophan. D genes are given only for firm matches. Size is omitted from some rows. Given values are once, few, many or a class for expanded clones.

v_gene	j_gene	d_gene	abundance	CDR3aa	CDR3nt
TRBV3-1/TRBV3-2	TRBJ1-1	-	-	CASSQWRNTEAFF	TGTGCCAGCAGCCAATGGAGGAACACTGAAGCTTTCTTT
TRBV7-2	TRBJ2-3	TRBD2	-	CASSKFLAGPRGTDTQYF	TGTGCCAGCAGCAAATTTCTAGCGGGGCCCCGTGGCACAGATACGCAGTATTTT
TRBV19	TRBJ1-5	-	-	CASSLTGSGQPQHF	TGTGCCAGTAGTCTCACAGGGTCAGGTCAGCCCCAGCATTTT
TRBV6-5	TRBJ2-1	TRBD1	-	CASSSHGGTGPNEQFF	TGTGCCAGCAGTTCCCACGGGGGGACAGGGCCCAATGAGCAGTTCTTC
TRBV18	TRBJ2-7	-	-	CASSPLTGQGPYEQYF	TGTGCCAGCTCACCACTAACAGGTCAGGGTCCCTACGAGCAGTACTTC
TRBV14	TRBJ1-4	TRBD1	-	CASSLGQGVFSEKLFF	TGTGCCAGCAGCCTTGGACAGGGCGTTTTTAGTGAAAAACTGTTTTTT
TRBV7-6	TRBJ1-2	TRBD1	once	CASSLAPQGKNGYTF	TGTGCCAGCAGCTTAGCTCCACAGGGGAAGAATGGCTACACCTTC
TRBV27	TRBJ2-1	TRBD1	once	CASSLPDRYYNEQFF	TGTGCCAGCAGTTTACCGGACAGGTATTACAATGAGCAGTTCTTC
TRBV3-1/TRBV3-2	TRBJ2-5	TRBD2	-	CASSQGGAGGTQYF	TGTGCCAGCAGCCAAGGCGGGGCGGGGGGGACCCAGTACTTC
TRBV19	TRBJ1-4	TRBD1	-	CASSTGQGAGNEKLFF	TGTGCCAGTAGTACAGGACAGGGGGCTGGTAATGAAAAACTGTTTTTT
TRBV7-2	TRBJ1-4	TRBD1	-	CASSVTGETNEKLFF	TGTGCCAGCAGCGTTACAGGGGAAACTAATGAAAAACTGTTTTTT
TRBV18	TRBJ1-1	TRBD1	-	CASSPRSGTGGTEAFF	TGTGCCAGCTCACCACGTTCAGGGACAGGGGGCACTGAAGCTTTCTTT
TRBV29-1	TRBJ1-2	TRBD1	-	CSADRDRGFRTF	TGCAGCGCCGACAGGGACAGGGGATTTCGTACCTTC
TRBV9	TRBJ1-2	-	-	CASSVAQGYYGYTF	TGTGCCAGCAGCGTAGCACAGGGTTACTATGGCTACACCTTC
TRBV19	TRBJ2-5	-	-	CASSVTGSLQETQYF	TGTGCCAGTAGCGTTACAGGGTCCCTCCAAGAGACCCAGTACTTC
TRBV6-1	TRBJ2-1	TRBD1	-	CASSEDGTGGNEQFF	TGTGCCAGCAGTGAAGACGGGACAGGGGGCAATGAGCAGTTCTTC
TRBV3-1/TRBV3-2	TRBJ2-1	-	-	CASSQDPGVVAYNEQFF	TGTGCCAGCAGCCAAGACCCGGGAGTGGTAGCCTACAATGAGCAGTTCTTC
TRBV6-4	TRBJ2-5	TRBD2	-	CASRWTSWETQYF	TGTGCCAGCCGCTGGACTAGCTGGGAGACCCAGTACTTC
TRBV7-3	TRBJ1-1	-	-	CASSSQENTEAFF	TGTGCCAGCAGCTCACAGGAGAACACTGAAGCTTTCTTT
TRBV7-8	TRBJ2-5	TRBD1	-	CASSSRGPTETQYF	TGTGCCAGCAGCTCCAGGGGGCCCACGGAGACCCAGTACTTC
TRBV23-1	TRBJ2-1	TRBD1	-	CASSQWDREISRPYNEQFF	TGCGCCAGCAGTCAATGGGACAGGGAGATATCGCGACCTTACAATGAGCAGTTCTTC
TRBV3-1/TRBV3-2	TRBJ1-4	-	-	CASSQVKTTGEKLFF	TGTGCCAGCAGCCAAGTGAAAACGACAGGTGAAAAACTGTTTTTT
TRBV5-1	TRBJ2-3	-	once	CASSFGQNTDTQYF	TGCGCCAGCAGCTTCGGACAGAACACAGATACGCAGTATTTT
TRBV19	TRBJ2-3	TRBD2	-	CASSTTGEGLGTQYF	TGTGCCAGTAGTACGACGGGGGAGGGCCTGGGTACGCAGTATTTT
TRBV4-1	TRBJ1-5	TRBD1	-	CASSQTGGNQPQHF	TGCGCCAGCAGCCAGACAGGGGGCAATCAGCCCCAGCATTTT
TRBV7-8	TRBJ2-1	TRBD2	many	CASSLRLAGEGAEQFF	TGTGCCAGCAGCTTGCGACTAGCGGGAGAAGGTGCTGAGCAGTTCTTC
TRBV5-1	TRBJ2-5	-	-	CASSLAVGGETQYF	TGCGCCAGCAGCTTGGCCGTCGGGGGAGAGACCCAGTACTTC
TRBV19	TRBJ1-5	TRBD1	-	CASSTRGGGTGPYSNQPQHF	TGTGCCAGTAGTACCCGGGGAGGCGGGACAGGCCCATATAGCAATCAGCCCCAGCATTTT
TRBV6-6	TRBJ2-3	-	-	CATQRGRGTDTQYF	TGTGCCACCCAAAGAGGCAGGGGCACAGATACGCAGTATTTT
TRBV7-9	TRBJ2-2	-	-	CASSPITATGELFF	TGTGCCAGCAGCCCCATCACAGCAACCGGGGAGCTGTTTTTT
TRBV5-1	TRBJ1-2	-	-	CASRDLGNNYGYTF	TGCGCCAGCCGGGATTTAGGGAATAACTATGGCTACACCTTC
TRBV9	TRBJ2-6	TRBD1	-	CASSVGTGASGANVLTF	TGTGCCAGCAGCGTAGGGACAGGGGCTTCTGGGGCCAACGTCCTGACTTTC
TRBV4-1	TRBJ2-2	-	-	CASSQEASNTGELFF	TGCGCCAGCAGCCAAGAAGCCTCGAACACCGGGGAGCTGTTTTTT